Below are 23 T cell receptor beta chains sequenced from a single sample in a study of low-dose radiotherapy and immunotherapy resistance in tumors. TRAV- and TRBV-specific primers were used for first-strand cDNA, which covered alpha and beta chains. PCR amplification of the TCRs was performed with Phusion for 20 PCR cycles, and it relied on a constant-region primer together with a V-primer adapter. TCRdb recomputed calls from the reads with MiXCR, one row per CDR3 protein. The sample lists about 14,000 distinct CDR3 sequences; under 60% were seen once. These receptor sequences come from a human donor with advanced metastatic prostate, ovarian, gallbladder or colorectal cancer (not recorded which). This table probably holds off-target reads from a library built for another chain.

This clonotype was recorded a few times. This chain links TRBV5-1 with TRBJ1-2; unclear D gene. Germline V gives CDR1 SGHRS, CDR2 YFSETQ. The V and J ends lost 0 bases and 6 bases respectively, with 9 bases between them. This CDR3 has 13 amino acids. CDR3 region: CASSLGPADGYTF. The CDR3 nucleotides read TGCGCCAGCAGCTTGGGACCCGCCGATGGCTACACCTTC.

V is TRBV20-1 and J is TRBJ2-1, with TRBD1 matching 9 bases. Germline loops: CDR1 DFQATT, CDR2 SNEGSKA (reference sequence). This CDR3 contains 15 residues. The DNA of the CDR3 is TGCAGCCCTACGGGACCGGACAGGGGACGAAATGAGCAGTTCTTC. Translating gives CSPTGPDRGRNEQFF.

The rearrangement uses TRBV20-1 and TRBJ2-2; unclear D gene. Germline V gene data show CDR1 as DFQATT and CDR2 as SNEGSKA (reference sequence). CDR3 length: 14 amino acids. V lost 3 bases, J lost 0 bases, and 8 bases lay in between. Written as DNA, the CDR3 is TGCAGTGCTAGGCGGCAGGCGAACACCGGGGAGCTGTTTTTT. This codes for CSARRQANTGELFF.

This clonotype was detected only a few times. The chain joins TRBV21-1 to TRBJ1-1. TRBV21-1 is designated a pseudogene. CDR3 length equals 14 residues. The CDR3 coding sequence is TGTGCCAGCAGTCGCGCCGCAAAGAGGGCTAGAGCTTTCTTT. It yields the protein CASSRAAKRARAFF.

This clonotype was observed a few times. V usage is TRBV14 and J usage is TRBJ1-2; TRBD1 is a possible D gene (6 bases). This CDR3 has 16 residues. CDR1 and CDR2 (germline): SGHDN, FVKESK. Trimming stripped 2 bases from V and 4 bases from J, with 17 bases between. CDR3 in amino acids: CASSQSSGAKIYGYTF. In DNA form, the CDR3 reads TGTGCCAGCAGCCAATCGTCGGGGGCCAAGATCTATGGCTACACCTTC.

Here the CDR3 DNA reads TGTGCCAGCAGCTTTGAACTAGCGGGGAATGAGCAGTTCTTC. The encoded protein is CASSFELAGNEQFF. The chain employs TRBV7-6 and TRBJ2-1; 10 positions match TRBD2. The germline gives CDR1 SGHVS, CDR2 FNYEAQ. The ends lost 3 bases at V and 7 bases at J; junction bases unmatched: 3. The CDR3 is made up of 14 amino acids.

V is TRBV18 and J is TRBJ2-7; D call uncertain. The CDR3 spans 15 residues. The V gene's germline CDR1 is KGHSH and CDR2 LQKENI. Trimming pared 0 bases from V and 5 bases from J, leaving 14 bases between. CDR3 nucleotide sequence: TGTGCCAGCTCACCACCGAATACAGTACCTAACGAGCAGTACTTC. Protein product: CASSPPNTVPNEQYF.

The chain uses TRBV20-1 and TRBJ1-1; 10 bases are shared with TRBD1. V shed 4 bases and J 7 bases; nucleotides not matched to a gene: 9. Per germline, CDR1 DFQATT and CDR2 SNEGSKA (reference sequence). The CDR3 totals 14 residues. The CDR3 DNA sequence: TGCAGTGCTACCAGACAGGGGGCAACGGGTGAAGCTTTCTTT. Its protein product is CSATRQGATGEAFF.

This clonotype appeared a few times. The V gene is TRBV5-1, the J gene TRBJ1-2; no definite D call. The ends were cut back, 7 bases at V and 8 bases at J, with 15 bases in the middle. The V gene's germline CDR1 is SGHRS and CDR2 YFSETQ. This CDR3 spans 12 amino acids. In DNA, the CDR3 is TGCGCCAGCCGGGTAGAAAAAGAAGGCTACACCTTC. Protein: CASRVEKEGYTF.

The rearrangement links TRBV28 to TRBJ2-7; the D is unclear. CDR1 and CDR2 from the germline V gene are MDHEN and SYDVKM. The CDR3 totals 14 residues. The V end was cut by 1 base, the J end by 5 bases, with 12 bases between. The CDR3 protein is CASSLSRTVDEQYF. The CDR3 DNA sequence: TGTGCCAGCAGTTTATCCCGGACGGTGGACGAGCAGTACTTC.

This clonotype was seen only a few times. This sequence joins TRBV5-1 and TRBJ2-7, with D perhaps given as TRBD1 or TRBD2 (5 bases each). V was clipped by 2 bases and J by 0 bases, with 12 bases between them. The CDR3 runs to 15 residues. Germline V gene sequence: CDR1 SGHRS, CDR2 YFSETQ. The chain's CDR3 is CASSLGPGPSYEQYF. The CDR3 DNA reads TGCGCCAGCAGCTTAGGACCGGGACCCTCCTACGAGCAGTACTTC.

The chain carries TRBV7-8 and TRBJ1-4, with TRBD1 matching 10 bases. The CDR3 sequence is 18 residues long. Trimming removed 1 base from V and 6 bases from J; junction bases left unmatched: 11. Germline CDR1 is SGHVS and CDR2 is FQNEAQ. Here the CDR3 reads CASSLGRQGAVPDEKLFF. DNA of the CDR3: TGTGCCAGCAGCTTAGGAAGACAGGGGGCCGTGCCCGATGAAAAACTGTTTTTT.

This clonotype was recorded only once. The chain links TRBV27 to TRBJ1-1, with D perhaps TRBD1 (6 bases). Germline CDR1 reads MNHEY; CDR2 reads SMNVEV (reference sequence). The CDR3 has 14 amino acids. V was cut by 1 base and J by 3 bases, with 9 bases left in between. CDR3 nucleotides: TGTGCCAGCAGTTTATGGGGGGGGCACACTGAAGCTTTCTTT. Amino acid sequence: CASSLWGGHTEAFF.

This clonotype showed up just a few times. This chain connects TRBV4-1 to TRBJ1-1, with no clear D. Looked up from germline, CDR1 is MGHRA and CDR2 is YSYEKL. The CDR3 runs to 14 residues. Trimming took off 4 bases at V and 1 base at J, with 10 bases between the two ends. CDR3 in DNA: TGCGCCAGCAGCCGCGAACTGCAGAACACTGAAGCTTTCTTT. The encoded protein is CASSRELQNTEAFF.

The CDR3 DNA follows: TGCAGTGCGCCGGGGGGGCCGGGGGAGACCCAGTACTTC. Residues: CSAPGGPGETQYF. This chain links TRBV20-1 with TRBJ2-5; 8 nucleotides match TRBD2. The trim removed 6 bases at V and 5 bases at J, leaving 8 bases unmatched. The CDR3 has 13 residues. Germline V gives CDR1 DFQATT, CDR2 SNEGSKA (reference sequence).

The V and J genes are TRBV4-2 and TRBJ1-6; D may be TRBD1 (5 bases). In germline, CDR1 is LGHNA, CDR2 YNFKEQ. This CDR3 spans 18 amino acids. V lost 4 bases and J 2 bases, leaving 18 bases between the germline ends. CDR3 in DNA: TGTGCCAGCAGCCTACGGACGGGGGAATATACCTATAATTCACCCCTCCACTTT. Translated: CASSLRTGEYTYNSPLHF.

The rearrangement uses TRBV7-3 and TRBJ2-7; D perhaps matches TRBD2 (5 bases). Trimming removed 4 bases at V and 2 bases at J, with 12 bases between. The V gene's germline CDR1 is SGHTA and CDR2 FQGTGA. The CDR3 is 14 amino acids. The CDR3 is CASSSPGSPYEQYF. CDR3 coding DNA: TGTGCCAGCAGCTCCCCGGGGTCTCCCTACGAGCAGTACTTC.

The chain recombines TRBV9 with TRBJ2-5, with D possibly matching TRBD2 (6 bases). The V and J ends lost 0 bases and 4 bases respectively, with 10 bases between them. The CDR3 totals 14 residues. From germline, CDR1 is SGDLS and CDR2 YYNGEE. The CDR3 DNA reads TGTGCCAGCAGCGTAGGGTCGCGGGGAGAGACCCAGTACTTC. Translation gives CASSVGSRGETQYF. The full variable domain, with the rest looked up from reference TRBV9 and TRBJ2-5, is DSGVTQTPKHLITATGQRVTLRCSPRSGDLSVYWYQQSLDQGLQFLIQYYNGEERAKGNILERFSAQQFPDLHSELNLSSLELGDSALYFCASSVGSRGETQYFGPGTRLLVL.

The chain joins TRBV5-1 to TRBJ1-2; the D is unclear. Trimming stripped 0 bases from V and 1 base from J, with 10 bases between. Germline CDR1 SGHRS, CDR2 YFSETQ. CDR3 length: 15 residues. CDR3 nucleotide sequence: TGCGCCAGCAGCTTGGAAGGAAACTTTAACTATGGCTACACCTTC. Translation gives CASSLEGNFNYGYTF.

This chain uses TRBV5-1 with TRBJ2-7, with D tentatively TRBD2 (5 bases). Germline loops: CDR1 SGHRS, CDR2 YFSETQ. The V end was cut by 3 bases, the J end by 1 base, with 8 bases between. The CDR3 consists of 13 residues. CDR3 coding DNA: TGCGCCAGCAGCTGGGAGCTATCCTACGAGCAGTACTTC. This gives the protein CASSWELSYEQYF. The full variable domain, in which reference TRBV5-1 and TRBJ2-7 provide the parts outside the CDR3, is KAGVTQTPRYLIKTRGQQVTLSCSPISGHRSVSWYQQTPGQGLQFLFEYFSETQRNKGNFPGRFSGRQFSNSRSEMNVSTLELGDSALYLCASSWELSYEQYFGPGTRLTVT.

This clonotype was recorded a few times. J is TRBJ2-2 and V is TRBV19; 8 positions match TRBD1. V shed 9 bases and J 6 bases; nucleotides not matched to a gene: 9. CDR3 length: 14 residues. CDR1 and CDR2 (germline): LNHDA, SQIVND (reference sequence). CDR3 protein: CASARGRGSGELFF. CDR3 DNA: TGTGCCAGCGCCAGGGGGCGTGGATCCGGGGAGCTGTTTTTT. Looking up the rest from reference TRBV19 and TRBJ2-2 gives the full variable domain: DGGITQSPKYLFRKEGQNVTLSCEQNLNHDAMYWYRQDPGQGLRLIYYSQIVNDFQKGDIAEGYSVSREKKESFPLTVTSAQKNPTAFYLCASARGRGSGELFFGEGSRLTVL.

This clonotype has just a few counts. This sequence joins TRBV5-4 and TRBJ2-7, with D maybe TRBD1 (6 bases). The ends were cut back, 0 bases at V and 2 bases at J, with 9 bases in the middle. In germline, CDR1 is SGHNT, CDR2 YYREEE (reference sequence). There are 14 residues in the CDR3. The CDR3 is CASSLGGQTYEQYF. The DNA for the CDR3 is TGTGCCAGCAGCTTGGGGGGACAAACCTACGAGCAGTACTTC.

This chain uses TRBV18 with TRBJ1-2; the D is unclear. The CDR3 is made up of 14 amino acids. From germline, CDR1 is KGHSH and CDR2 LQKENI. Between the trimmed V and J ends, which lost 3 bases and 6 bases, there was a span of 14 bases. CDR3: CASSPAPEGHGYTF. The CDR3 nucleotides are TGTGCCAGCTCACCCGCCCCCGAAGGCCATGGCTACACCTTC.